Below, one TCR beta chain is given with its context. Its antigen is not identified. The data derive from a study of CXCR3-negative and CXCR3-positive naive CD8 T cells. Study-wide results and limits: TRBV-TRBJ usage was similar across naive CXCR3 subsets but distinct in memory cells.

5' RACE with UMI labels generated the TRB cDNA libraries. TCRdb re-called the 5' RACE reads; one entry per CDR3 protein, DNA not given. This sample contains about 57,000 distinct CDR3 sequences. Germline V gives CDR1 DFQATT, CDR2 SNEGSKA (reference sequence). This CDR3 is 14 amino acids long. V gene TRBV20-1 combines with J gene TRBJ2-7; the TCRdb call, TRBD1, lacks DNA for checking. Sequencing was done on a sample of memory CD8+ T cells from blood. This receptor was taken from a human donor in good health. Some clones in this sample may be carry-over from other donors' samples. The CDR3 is CSALSGNQYYEQYF.